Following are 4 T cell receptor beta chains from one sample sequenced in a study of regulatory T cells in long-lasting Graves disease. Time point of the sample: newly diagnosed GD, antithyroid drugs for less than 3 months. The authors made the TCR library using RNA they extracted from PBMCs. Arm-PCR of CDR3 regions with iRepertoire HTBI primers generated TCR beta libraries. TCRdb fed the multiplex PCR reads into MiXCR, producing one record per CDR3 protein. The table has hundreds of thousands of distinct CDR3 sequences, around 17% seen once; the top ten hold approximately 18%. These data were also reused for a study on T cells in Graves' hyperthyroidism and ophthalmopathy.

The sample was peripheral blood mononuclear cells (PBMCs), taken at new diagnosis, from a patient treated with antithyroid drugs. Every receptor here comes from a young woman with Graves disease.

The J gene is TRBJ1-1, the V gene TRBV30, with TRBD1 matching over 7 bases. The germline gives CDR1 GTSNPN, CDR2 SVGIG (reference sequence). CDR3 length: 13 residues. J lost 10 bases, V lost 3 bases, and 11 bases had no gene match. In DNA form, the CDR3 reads TGTGCCTGGAGCTTAGGGGGCTCTGCGCGAGCTTTCTTT. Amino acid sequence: CAWSLGGSARAFF.

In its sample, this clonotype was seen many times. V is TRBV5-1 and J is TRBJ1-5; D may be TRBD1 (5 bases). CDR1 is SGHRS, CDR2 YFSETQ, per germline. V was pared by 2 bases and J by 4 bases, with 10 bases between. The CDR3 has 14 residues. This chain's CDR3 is CASSLGHSNQPQHF. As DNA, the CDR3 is TGCGCCAGCAGCTTAGGACACTCGAATCAGCCCCAGCATTTT.

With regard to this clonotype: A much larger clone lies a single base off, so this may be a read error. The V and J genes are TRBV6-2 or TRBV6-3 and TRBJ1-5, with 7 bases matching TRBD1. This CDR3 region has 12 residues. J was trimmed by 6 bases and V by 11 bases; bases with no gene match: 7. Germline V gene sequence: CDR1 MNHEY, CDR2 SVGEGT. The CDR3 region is CAARGSGQPQHF. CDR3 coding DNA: TGTGCCGCCAGGGGGTCGGGTCAGCCCCAGCATTTT.

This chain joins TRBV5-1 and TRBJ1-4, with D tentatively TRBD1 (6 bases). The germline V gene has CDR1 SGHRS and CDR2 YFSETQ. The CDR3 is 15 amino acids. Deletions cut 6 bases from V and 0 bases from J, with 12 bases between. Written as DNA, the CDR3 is TGCGCCAGCACCTTAAGGGGGACAACTAATGAAAAACTGTTTTTT. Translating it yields CASTLRGTTNEKLFF. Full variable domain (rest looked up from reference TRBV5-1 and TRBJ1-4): KAGVTQTPRYLIKTRGQQVTLSCSPISGHRSVSWYQQTPGQGLQFLFEYFSETQRNKGNFPGRFSGRQFSNSRSEMNVSTLELGDSALYLCASTLRGTTNEKLFFGSGTQLSVL.